This TCR beta chain was found in a study of CD8+ T cells in alopecia areata (dated by TCRdb to the late 2010s). Regarding the study in general: Treated patients were enrolled in an open-label pilot trial of oral tofacitinib, 5 to 10 mg twice daily, for moderate-to-severe alopecia areata. Tofacitinib was administered for 6 to 18 months, and 6 months of follow-up off drug were then conducted to assess delayed response and recurrence. Disease severity in treated patients was measured with the SALT score, which quantifies the percentage of affected scalp surface area. To study T cell clonal expansion in alopecia areata, the researchers applied high-throughput TCRbeta sequencing to both the C3H/HeJ mouse model and human patients. Scalp tissue and sorted CD4+ and CD8+ peripheral blood T cells from patchy and totalis/universalis alopecia areata patients and from healthy controls were covered by human TCRbeta sequencing. Patients on tofacitinib were biopsied at baseline and after 4 and 24 weeks of treatment, and several of the patients also had a later scalp biopsy. Scalp clonality was compared across normal scalp (n=4), patchy alopecia areata scalp (n=8), and alopecia totalis/universalis scalp (n=8). RNA was extracted with the PAXgene miRNA kit for fixed scalp, the miRNeasy kit for PBMCs, and the RNeasy kit for mouse skin. TCRbeta CDR3 regions were amplified by immunoSEQ multiplex PCR using 35 Vbeta forward and 13 Jbeta reverse primers. Study-wide conclusions, independent of this receptor: Many expanded lesional clones were found to persist in scalp and blood during tofacitinib treatment, and relapse after treatment cessation may be partly explained by this persistence. Compared with normal scalp, lesional scalp had higher clonality and more expanded CD8+ clones, particularly in alopecia totalis/universalis, a pattern that suggests antigenic drive. Compared with mice, TCR sequences shared between patients were less clear, possibly partly because of HLA diversity across the patient population. Because the treated cohort was small and had only one nonresponder, larger studies are needed to examine links between baseline CD8+ expansion and response. Unlike mouse skin, which is dominated by gammadelta T cells, normal human skin has resident alphabeta T cells that are also sequenced, and this complicates analysis of the scalp TCR repertoire. Tofacitinib significantly decreased scalp clonality and the number of expanded CD8+ clones among the top 100 scalp clones.

As encoded in the germline V gene, CDR1 is ENHRY while CDR2 is SYGVKD. V and J lose 9 bases and 1 base, and a span of 23 bases separates them. From the cysteine up to the phenylalanine, the CDR3 has a length of 17 residues. Only the CDR3 portion is preserved as DNA: 51 bases, with reading frame beginning at the first base. Per the publication, the time point label means: roughly 24 weeks on oral tofacitinib. Per the publication, the treatment or condition label means: oral pan-JAK inhibitor, 5-10 mg twice daily. Lesional scalp punch biopsies and peripheral blood were obtained from alopecia areata patients. PBMCs were separated by density centrifugation and stained for CD3, CD4 and CD8, after which CD4+ and CD8+ T cells were sorted on a FACSAria. As concerns this clone: There is no known antigen for this receptor. It has no much larger one-base neighbor in the sample; base qualities were not kept.

Library preparation employed the immunoSEQ multiplex PCR assay. For TCR sequencing, RNA was extracted from every sample and reverse transcribed into cDNA to serve as template. First-strand cDNA was synthesized with SuperScript III using a 2:1 mix of oligo-dT and random hexamers. A synthetic immune receptor repertoire was used to assess amplification bias, and residual bias was removed computationally. The source study handled its data this way. Raw reads were preprocessed for error removal, and CDR3 was defined according to IMGT conventions as running from the conserved cysteine to phenylalanine. Clonality was computed as 1 minus the Shannon entropy, with the entropy normalized by log2 of the number of productive unique TCRs. Whether each scalp clone was CD4 or CD8 was inferred by checking scalp TCRbeta sequences against the CD4 and CD8 repertoires from sorted blood. TCRdb holds this immuneACCESS table with in-frame rearrangements only. Some clones are missing; in checked studies, unresolved V genes explain under half, and the rest has no known cause. Clone size and the V and J calls come from that table; the DNA yielded D and trimming. The sample records some 120,000 clones, under 60% of which are singletons. The ten largest make up about 12% of the sample.

This specimen was CD8+ T cells sorted from blood, taken at week 24, from a patient treated with tofacitinib. This TCR was recovered from a human donor with alopecia areata. Recombination joined TRBV10-3 with TRBJ2-3, with a tentative D gene TRBD1 over 6 matching bases. The nucleotide sequence reads TGTGCCATTGGACAGTCCGGTGCGGAGTTGGGCACAGATACGCAGTATTTT. Translated, this gives CAIGQSGAELGTDTQYF.